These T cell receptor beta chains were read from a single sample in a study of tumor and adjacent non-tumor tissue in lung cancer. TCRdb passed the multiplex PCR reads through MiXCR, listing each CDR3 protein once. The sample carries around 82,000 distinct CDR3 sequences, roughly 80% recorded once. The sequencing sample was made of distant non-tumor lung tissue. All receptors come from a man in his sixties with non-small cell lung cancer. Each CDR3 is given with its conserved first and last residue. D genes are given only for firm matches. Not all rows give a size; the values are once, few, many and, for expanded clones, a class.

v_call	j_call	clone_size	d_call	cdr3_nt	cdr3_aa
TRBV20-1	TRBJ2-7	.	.	TGCATTGCTATGGGTATGGCTATAGGCGAGCAGTACTTC	CIAMGMAIGEQYF
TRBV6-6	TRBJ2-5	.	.	TGTGCCAGTCGCTCGGAGGGAAGGGGAGAGACCCAGTACTTC	CASRSEGRGETQYF
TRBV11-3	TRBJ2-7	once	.	TGTGCCAGCAGCTTTAGCGGGGACAGCCCCACTGTCTACGAGCAGTACTTC	CASSFSGDSPTVYEQYF
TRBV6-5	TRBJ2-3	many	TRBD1	TGTGCCAGCCGTAGCCAAGGGACAGGGAAGAAAGATACGCAGTATTTT	CASRSQGTGKKDTQYF
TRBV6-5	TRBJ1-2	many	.	TGTGCCAGCAGTTACGACCGACGAACCTATGGCTACACCTTC	CASSYDRRTYGYTF
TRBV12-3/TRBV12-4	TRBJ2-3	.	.	TGTGTCAGCACCCCCTTTAGCACATATACGCAGTATTTT	CVSTPFSTYTQYF
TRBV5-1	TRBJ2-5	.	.	TGCGCCAGCGGAATCCGGAGGGGAGAGACCCAGTACTTC	CASGIRRGETQYF
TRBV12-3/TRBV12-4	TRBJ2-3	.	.	TGTGGTAGCACCCCCGTTAGCATAGATACGCAGTATTTT	CGSTPVSIDTQYF
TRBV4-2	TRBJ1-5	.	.	TGTGCCAGGAGCCAAGATTTGAGGGGAGGGTATCAGCCCCAGCATTTT	CARSQDLRGGYQPQHF
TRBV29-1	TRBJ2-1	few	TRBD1	TGCAGCGTTGGACAGGGGGCGAGCTCCTACAATGAGCAGTTCTTC	CSVGQGASSYNEQFF
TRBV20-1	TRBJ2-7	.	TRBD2	TGCAGCGCTGCTTCCGTGACTAGCCGTCTGAGGGAGCAGTACTTC	CSAASVTSRLREQYF
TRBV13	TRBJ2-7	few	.	TGTGCCAGCAGCTTCGTGGGAGGCGAGCAGTACTTC	CASSFVGGEQYF
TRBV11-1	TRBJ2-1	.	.	TGTGTCAGCAGCTTATCTCGGCTAGCGCGAGGCAACAATGAGCAGTGCTTC	CVSSLSRLARGNNEQCF
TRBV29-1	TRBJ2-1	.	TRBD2	TGTAGCGGGGTGGATGCGGGAGACTCGGATGTGCAGTTCTTC	CSGVDAGDSDVQFF
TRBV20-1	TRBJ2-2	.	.	TGCAGTGCCCGCGCCGGGCGGACCACCGGGGAGCTGTTTTTT	CSARAGRTTGELFF
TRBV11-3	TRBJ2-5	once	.	TGTGCCAGCGGCTTTACCGGGGGAGAGACCCAGTACTTT	CASGFTGGETQYF
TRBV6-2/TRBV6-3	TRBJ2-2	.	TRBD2	TGTGCCAGCAGTTACAGCGGGGAAGGCGGGGAGCTGTTTTTT	CASSYSGEGGELFF
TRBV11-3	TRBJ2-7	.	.	TGTGCTGGCAGCATCAGGGGCTCCTACGAGCAGTACTTC	CAGSIRGSYEQYF
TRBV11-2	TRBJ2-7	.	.	TGTGCCAGCAGCTTAATCCCCGGGGCCCTCATAGGCTACGAGCAGTACTTC	CASSLIPGALIGYEQYF
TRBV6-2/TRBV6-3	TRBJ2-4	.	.	TGTGCCGGCAGTTACTCGATGGCAAGTGGTACGTTAAACATTCAGTACTTC	CAGSYSMASGTLNIQYF
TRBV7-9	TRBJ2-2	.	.	TGTGCCAGCAGCTTCTCTGACAGGAGTACGAACACCGGGGAGCTGCTTTTT	CASSFSDRSTNTGELLF
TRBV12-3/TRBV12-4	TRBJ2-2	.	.	TGTGCCAGCCGTCCCGGAGGCAACATCGAGGAGCTGTTATTT	CASRPGGNIEELLF
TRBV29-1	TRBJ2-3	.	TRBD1	TGCAGCGCCTGTGGGGGACAGTCGTCGGATACGCAGTATTTT	CSACGGQSSDTQYF
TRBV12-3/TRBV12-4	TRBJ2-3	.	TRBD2	TGTGCCACAAGGAATAGCGGGCATAAGCAGTATTTT	CATRNSGHKQYF
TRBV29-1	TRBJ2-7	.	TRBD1	TGCAGCGCTGGAGCCGGGACAGGGAGTTTCGGCGAGCGGTACTTC	CSAGAGTGSFGERYF
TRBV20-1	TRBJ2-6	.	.	TGCAGTGTTAGAGGTACCGGAGCCGGGGCCAACATCCTGACTTTC	CSVRGTGAGANILTF
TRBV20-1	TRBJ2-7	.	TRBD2	TGCAGTGCTCGTGGTGGGACTAAGCTCTACGAGCAGTATTTC	CSARGGTKLYEQYF
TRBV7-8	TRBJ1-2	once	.	TGTGCCAGCAGCGCCCGGGACGGCCTATATGGCAACACCTTC	CASSARDGLYGNTF
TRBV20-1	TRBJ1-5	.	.	TGCAGTGTTAGGAAGTCTGGTCATAGCAATCAGCCCCAGCATTTT	CSVRKSGHSNQPQHF
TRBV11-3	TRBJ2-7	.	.	TGTGCCAGCAGGAGGGGGGGTGGTAGGGCCAACAGGCAGTACTTC	CASRRGGGRANRQYF
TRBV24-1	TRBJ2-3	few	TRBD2	TGTGCCACCAGTGATTTTGGACTAGCGGGAGGCACAGATACGCAGTATTTT	CATSDFGLAGGTDTQYF
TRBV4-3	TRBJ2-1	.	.	TGCGCCAGCAGCTTAAATCGGTTTCTACATGAGTTGTTCTTC	CASSLNRFLHELFF
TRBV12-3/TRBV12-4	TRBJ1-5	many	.	TGTGCCAGCAGTTTGGTCCTCGGGGAGGGCAATCAGCCCCAGCATTTT	CASSLVLGEGNQPQHF
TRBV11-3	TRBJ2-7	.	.	TGTGCACGCAGCATTAGGGGCTCCTACGAGCAGTACTTC	CARSIRGSYEQYF
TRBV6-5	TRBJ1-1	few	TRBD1	TGTGCCAGCAGTTACAGGGGGACAGGGCGGGACACCGAAGCTTTCTTT	CASSYRGTGRDTEAFF
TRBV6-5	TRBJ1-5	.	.	TGTGCCAACAGTCACCTACAGGGAATCAATCAGCCCCAGCATTTT	CANSHLQGINQPQHF
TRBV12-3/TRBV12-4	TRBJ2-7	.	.	TGTGCCGACAGTTTACGGGACTACGAGCAGTACTTC	CADSLRDYEQYF
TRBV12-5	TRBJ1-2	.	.	TGTGCTAGTGGCCCGACAGCGGGAACATTATACTATGGCTACACCTTC	CASGPTAGTLYYGYTF
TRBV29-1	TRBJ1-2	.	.	TGCAGCGTGAGTGCAGAAACCTATGGCTACACCTTC	CSVSAETYGYTF
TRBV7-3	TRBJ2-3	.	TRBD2	TGTGCCAGCAGCCTCCGGGGGTCGAGCGGGGGGGCCCCCACAGATACGCAATATTTT	CASSLRGSSGGAPTDTQYF
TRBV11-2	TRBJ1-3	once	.	TGTGCCAGCAGCTTATGCGGTGGCCCCGGAAACACCATATATTTT	CASSLCGGPGNTIYF
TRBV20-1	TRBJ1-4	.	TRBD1	TGCAGTGTCGCAACAGGGGGGACTACTGAAAAACTGTTTTTT	CSVATGGTTEKLFF